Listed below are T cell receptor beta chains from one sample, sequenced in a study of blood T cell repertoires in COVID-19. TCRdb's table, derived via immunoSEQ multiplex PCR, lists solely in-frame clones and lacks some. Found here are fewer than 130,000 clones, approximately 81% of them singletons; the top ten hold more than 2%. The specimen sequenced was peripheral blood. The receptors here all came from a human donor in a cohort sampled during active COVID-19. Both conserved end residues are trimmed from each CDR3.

CDR3aa: ASRKQGVYEQY; len: 11; j_gene: TRBJ2-7; v_gene: TRBV19
CDR3aa: ASSQGQGLSPLH; len: 12; j_gene: TRBJ1-6; v_gene: TRBV3-1/TRBV3-2
CDR3aa: ASAPGHPPGT; len: 10; j_gene: TRBJ1-2; v_gene: TRBV5-6
CDR3aa: ASSLVADTEAF; len: 11; j_gene: TRBJ1-1; v_gene: TRBV5-1
CDR3aa: ASNLATGNTEAF; len: 12; j_gene: TRBJ1-1; v_gene: TRBV5-4
CDR3aa: SAQGSTEAF; len: 9; j_gene: TRBJ1-1; v_gene: TRBV20-1
CDR3aa: ATSRQGNTGELF; len: 12; j_gene: TRBJ2-2; v_gene: TRBV24-1
CDR3aa: ASSQGRVSGANVLT; len: 14; j_gene: TRBJ2-6; v_gene: TRBV4-1
CDR3aa: ASSQDQGDSSYEQY; len: 14; j_gene: TRBJ2-7; v_gene: TRBV4-3
CDR3aa: ASQETDTQY; len: 9; j_gene: TRBJ2-3; v_gene: TRBV2
CDR3aa: ASSSLKRVGSTSNEQF; len: 16; j_gene: TRBJ2-1; v_gene: TRBV7-9